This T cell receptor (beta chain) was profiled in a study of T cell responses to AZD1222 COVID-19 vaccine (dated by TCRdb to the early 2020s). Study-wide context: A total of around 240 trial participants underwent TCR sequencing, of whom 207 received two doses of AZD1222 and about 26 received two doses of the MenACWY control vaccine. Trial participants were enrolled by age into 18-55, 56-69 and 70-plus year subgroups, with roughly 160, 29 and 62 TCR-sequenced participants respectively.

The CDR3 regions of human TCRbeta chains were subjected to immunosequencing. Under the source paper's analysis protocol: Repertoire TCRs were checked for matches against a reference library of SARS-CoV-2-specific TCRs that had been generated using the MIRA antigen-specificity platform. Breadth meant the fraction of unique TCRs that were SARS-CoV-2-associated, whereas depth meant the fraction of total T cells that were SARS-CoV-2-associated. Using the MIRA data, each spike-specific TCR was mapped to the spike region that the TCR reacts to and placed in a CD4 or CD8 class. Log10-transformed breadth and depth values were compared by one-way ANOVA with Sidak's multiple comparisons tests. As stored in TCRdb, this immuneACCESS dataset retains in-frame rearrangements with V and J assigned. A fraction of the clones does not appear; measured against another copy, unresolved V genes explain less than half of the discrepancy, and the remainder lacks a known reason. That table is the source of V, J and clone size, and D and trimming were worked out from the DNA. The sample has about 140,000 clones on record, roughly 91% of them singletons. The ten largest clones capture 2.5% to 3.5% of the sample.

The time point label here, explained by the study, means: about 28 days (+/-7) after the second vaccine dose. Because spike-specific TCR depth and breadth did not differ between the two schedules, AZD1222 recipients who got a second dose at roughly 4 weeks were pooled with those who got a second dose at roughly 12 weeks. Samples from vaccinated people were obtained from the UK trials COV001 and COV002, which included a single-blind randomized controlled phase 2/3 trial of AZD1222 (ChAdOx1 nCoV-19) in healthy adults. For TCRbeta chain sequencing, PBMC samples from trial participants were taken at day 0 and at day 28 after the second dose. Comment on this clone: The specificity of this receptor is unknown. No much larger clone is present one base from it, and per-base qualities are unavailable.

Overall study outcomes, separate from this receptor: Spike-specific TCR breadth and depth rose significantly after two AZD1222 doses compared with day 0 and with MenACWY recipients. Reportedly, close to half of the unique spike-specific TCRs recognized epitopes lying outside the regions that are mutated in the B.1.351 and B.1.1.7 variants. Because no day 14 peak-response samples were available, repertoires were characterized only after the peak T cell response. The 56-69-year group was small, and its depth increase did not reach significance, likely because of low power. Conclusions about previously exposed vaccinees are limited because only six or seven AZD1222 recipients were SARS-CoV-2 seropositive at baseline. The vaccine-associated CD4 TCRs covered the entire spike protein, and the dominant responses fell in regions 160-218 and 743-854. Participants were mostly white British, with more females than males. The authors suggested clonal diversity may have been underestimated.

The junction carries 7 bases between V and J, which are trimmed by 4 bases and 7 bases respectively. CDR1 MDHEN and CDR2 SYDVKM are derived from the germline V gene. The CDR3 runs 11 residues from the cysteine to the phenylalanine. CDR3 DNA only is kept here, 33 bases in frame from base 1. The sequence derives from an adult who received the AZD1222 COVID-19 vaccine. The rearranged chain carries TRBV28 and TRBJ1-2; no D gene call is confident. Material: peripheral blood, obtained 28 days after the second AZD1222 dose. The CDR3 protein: CASSWYSGYTF. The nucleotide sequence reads TGTGCCAGCAGTTGGTACTCTGGCTACACCTTC.